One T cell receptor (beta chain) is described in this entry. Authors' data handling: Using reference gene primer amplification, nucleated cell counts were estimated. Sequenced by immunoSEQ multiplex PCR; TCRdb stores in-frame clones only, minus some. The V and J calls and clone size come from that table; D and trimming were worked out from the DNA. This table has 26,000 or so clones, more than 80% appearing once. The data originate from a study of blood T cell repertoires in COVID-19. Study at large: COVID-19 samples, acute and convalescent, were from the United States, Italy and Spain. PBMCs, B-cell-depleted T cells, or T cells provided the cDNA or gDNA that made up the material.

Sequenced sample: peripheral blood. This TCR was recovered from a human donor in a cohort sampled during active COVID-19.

CDR3 sequence reads: CSVAGTGGEGGTDTQYF. The CDR3 DNA sequence: TGCAGCGTTGCCGGGACAGGGGGTGAGGGGGGCACAGATACGCAGTATTTT. The chain has TRBV29-1 and TRBJ2-3; 11 bases are a match to TRBD1. Germline V gives CDR1 SQVTM, CDR2 ANQGSEA. The V segment lost 4 bases and the J segment 1 base; nucleotides outside the gene matches: 10. This CDR3 comprises 17 residues.